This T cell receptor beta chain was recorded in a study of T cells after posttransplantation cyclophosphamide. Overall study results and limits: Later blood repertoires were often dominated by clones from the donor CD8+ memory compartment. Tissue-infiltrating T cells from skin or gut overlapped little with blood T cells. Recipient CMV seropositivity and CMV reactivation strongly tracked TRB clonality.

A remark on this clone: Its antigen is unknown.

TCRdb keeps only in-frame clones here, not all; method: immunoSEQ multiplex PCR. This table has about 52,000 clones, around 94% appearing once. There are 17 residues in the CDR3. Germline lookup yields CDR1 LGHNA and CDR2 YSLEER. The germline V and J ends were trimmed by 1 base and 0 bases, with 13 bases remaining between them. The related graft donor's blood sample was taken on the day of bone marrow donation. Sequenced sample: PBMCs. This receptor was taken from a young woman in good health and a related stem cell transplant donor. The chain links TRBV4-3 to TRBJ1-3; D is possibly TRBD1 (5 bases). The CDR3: CASSQGAGLVSGNTIYF. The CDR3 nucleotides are TGCGCCAGCAGCCAAGGAGCAGGGCTTGTCTCTGGAAACACCATATATTTT.